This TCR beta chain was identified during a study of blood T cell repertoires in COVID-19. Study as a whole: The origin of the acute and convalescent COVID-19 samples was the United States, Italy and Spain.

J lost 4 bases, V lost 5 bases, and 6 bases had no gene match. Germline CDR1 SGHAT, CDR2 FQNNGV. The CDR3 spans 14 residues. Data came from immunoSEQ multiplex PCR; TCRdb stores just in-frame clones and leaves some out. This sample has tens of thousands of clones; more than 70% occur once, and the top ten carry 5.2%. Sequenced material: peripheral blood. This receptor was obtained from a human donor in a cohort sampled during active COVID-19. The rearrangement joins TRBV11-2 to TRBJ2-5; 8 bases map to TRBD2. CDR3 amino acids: CASSPRGGLETQYF. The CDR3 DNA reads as TGTGCCAGCAGCCCACGGGGGGGCCTAGAGACCCAGTACTTC.